The present entry profiles one T cell receptor beta chain with its context. Its matching antigen is unknown. The sample originates from a study of immune evolution from preneoplasia to lung adenocarcinoma. Overall study results and limits: Later-stage lesions appeared to have more T cells, more diversity, less clonality. Top clone frequencies peaked in normal lung, apparently declining through invasive adenocarcinoma.

Unmatched junction bases numbered 5, after V lost 6 bases and J lost 8 bases. The CDR3 is made up of 12 amino acids. The V gene's germline CDR1 is MNHNY and CDR2 SVGAGI (reference sequence). Only in-frame clones appear in the TCRdb table, and some are missing; sequencing was by immunoSEQ multiplex PCR. Among 9,500 to 11,000 clones listed, around 82% were seen once. Patient tissue came from resections in Japan or China, 2014–2017. The TCR comes from a person in their 70s with lung adenocarcinoma. This rearrangement joins TRBV6-6 to TRBJ1-2; 8 bases fit TRBD1. The specimen sequenced was FFPE minimally invasive lung adenocarcinoma tissue. The CDR3 loop is CASSQQGEGYTF. The CDR3 nucleotides are TGTGCCAGCAGCCAACAGGGGGAGGGCTACACCTTC.